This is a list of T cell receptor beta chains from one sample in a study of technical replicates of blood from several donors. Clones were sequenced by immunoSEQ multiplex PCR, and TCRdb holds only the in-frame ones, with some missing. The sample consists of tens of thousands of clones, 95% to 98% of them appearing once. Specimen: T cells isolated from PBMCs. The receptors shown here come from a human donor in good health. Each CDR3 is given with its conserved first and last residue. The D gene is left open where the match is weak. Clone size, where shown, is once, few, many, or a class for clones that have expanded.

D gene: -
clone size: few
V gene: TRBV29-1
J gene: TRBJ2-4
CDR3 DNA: TGCAGCGTCCTACTCCTTTTCCAAAACATTCAGTACTTC
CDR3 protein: CSVLLLFQNIQYF

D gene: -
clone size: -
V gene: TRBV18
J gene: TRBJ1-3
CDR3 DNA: TGTGCCAGCTCACCACGGGAGACAGGAGGAAACACCATATATTTT
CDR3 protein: CASSPRETGGNTIYF

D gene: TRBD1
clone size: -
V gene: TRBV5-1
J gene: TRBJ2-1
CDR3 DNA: TGCGCCAGCAGCACCAACAGCGCAGGGGGCGGGGAGCAGTTCTTC
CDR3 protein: CASSTNSAGGGEQFF

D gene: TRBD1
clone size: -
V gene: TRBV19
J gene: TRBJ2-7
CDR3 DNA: TGTGCCAGTAGTATGGGGCGGGACAGGGACCTCTCCTACGAGCAGTACTTC
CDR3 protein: CASSMGRDRDLSYEQYF

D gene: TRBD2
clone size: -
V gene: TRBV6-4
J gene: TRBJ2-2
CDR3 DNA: TGTGCCAGCAGTGATAGCGGGGGGACCGGGGAGCTGTTTTTT
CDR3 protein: CASSDSGGTGELFF

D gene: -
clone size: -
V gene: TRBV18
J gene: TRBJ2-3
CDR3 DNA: TGTGCCAGCTCACCAGTTGAGATTCGTCCAGATACGCAGTATTTT
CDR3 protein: CASSPVEIRPDTQYF

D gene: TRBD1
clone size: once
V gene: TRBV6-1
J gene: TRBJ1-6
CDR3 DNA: TGTGCCAGCAGTGAAGGGAGAGGGACAGGGAGTTTCGGGATCTCACCCCTCCACTTT
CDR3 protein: CASSEGRGTGSFGISPLHF

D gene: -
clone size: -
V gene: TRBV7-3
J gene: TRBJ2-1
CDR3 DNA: TGTGCCAGCAGCTTAATCGCAGGCAATGAGCAGTTCTTC
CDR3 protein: CASSLIAGNEQFF

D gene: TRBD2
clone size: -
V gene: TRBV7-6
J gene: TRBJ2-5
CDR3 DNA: TGTGCCAGCAGCGTAGAAGAGACTAGCGCGACCCAGTACTTC
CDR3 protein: CASSVEETSATQYF

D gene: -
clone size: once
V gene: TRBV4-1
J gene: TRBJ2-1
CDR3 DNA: TGCGCCAGCAGCCAAGATTCCAGTGTCTACAATGAGCAGTTCTTC
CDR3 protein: CASSQDSSVYNEQFF

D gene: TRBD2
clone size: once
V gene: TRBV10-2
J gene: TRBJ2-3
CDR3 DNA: TGCGCCACCTCACCGGGACTAGCGGGGGACACAGATACGCAGTATTTT
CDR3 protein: CATSPGLAGDTDTQYF

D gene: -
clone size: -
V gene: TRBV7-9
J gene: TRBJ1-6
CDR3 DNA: TGTGCCAGCAGCTCCCCACGCGGAAGCTCCTATAATTCACCCCTCCACTTT
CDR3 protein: CASSSPRGSSYNSPLHF

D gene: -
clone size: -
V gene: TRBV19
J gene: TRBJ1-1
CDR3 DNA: TGTGCCACAACGGGGGGGTGGAACACTGAAGCTTTCTTT
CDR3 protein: CATTGGWNTEAFF

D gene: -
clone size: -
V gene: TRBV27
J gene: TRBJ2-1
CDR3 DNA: TGTGCCAGCAGTTTATCAGGGGCCTTCAATGAGCAGTTCTTC
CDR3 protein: CASSLSGAFNEQFF

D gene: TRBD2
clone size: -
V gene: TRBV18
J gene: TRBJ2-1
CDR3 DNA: TGTGCCAGCTCAATCGGAACTAGCGGGATCGATGAGCAGTTCTTC
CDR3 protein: CASSIGTSGIDEQFF

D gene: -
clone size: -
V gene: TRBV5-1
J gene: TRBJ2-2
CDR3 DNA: TGCGCCAGCAGCTTGGTAATCCCGACCGGGGAGCTGTTTTTT
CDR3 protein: CASSLVIPTGELFF

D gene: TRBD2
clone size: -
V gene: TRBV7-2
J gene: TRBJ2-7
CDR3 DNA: TGTGCCAGCAGATCGAGCGGGAGCTCCTACGAGCAGTACTTC
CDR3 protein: CASRSSGSSYEQYF

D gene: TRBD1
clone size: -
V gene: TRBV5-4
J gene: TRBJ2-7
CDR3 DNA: TGTGCCAGCAGCTCAGCCGACAGGGTCCCCGCCTACGAGCAGTACTTC
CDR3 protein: CASSSADRVPAYEQYF

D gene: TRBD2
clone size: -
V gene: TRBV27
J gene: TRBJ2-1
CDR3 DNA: TGTGCCAGCCGATTTAGGACTAGCGGGACTAATGAGCAGTTCTTC
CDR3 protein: CASRFRTSGTNEQFF

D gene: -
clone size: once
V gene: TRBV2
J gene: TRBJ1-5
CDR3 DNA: TGTGCCAGCAGTGATCCCGGGGTCAATCAGCCCCAGCATTTT
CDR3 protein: CASSDPGVNQPQHF

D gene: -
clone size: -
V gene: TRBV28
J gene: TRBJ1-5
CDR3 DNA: TGTGCCAGCAGTTTCGGGGGGGCGAGCAATCAGCCCCAGCATTTT
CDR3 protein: CASSFGGASNQPQHF

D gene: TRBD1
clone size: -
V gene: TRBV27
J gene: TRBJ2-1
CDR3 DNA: TGTGCCAGCAGTTTCCGACAGGGAAATGAGCAGTTCTTC
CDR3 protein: CASSFRQGNEQFF

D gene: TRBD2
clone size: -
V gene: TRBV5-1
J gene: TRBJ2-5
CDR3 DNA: TGCGCCAGCAGCTTGATGGCTAGCGGGCAACAAGAGACCCAGTACTTC
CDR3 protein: CASSLMASGQQETQYF

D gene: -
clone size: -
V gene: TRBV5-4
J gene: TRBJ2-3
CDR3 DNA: TGTGCCAGCAGCTTAGTAGAAACCGATACGCAGTATTTT
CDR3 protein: CASSLVETDTQYF

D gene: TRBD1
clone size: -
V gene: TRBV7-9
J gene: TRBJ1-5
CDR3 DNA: TGTGCCAGCAGCTTAAGGCGGTTTGGTGACAGGGGCCGAAGTCAGCCCCAGCATTTT
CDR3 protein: CASSLRRFGDRGRSQPQHF

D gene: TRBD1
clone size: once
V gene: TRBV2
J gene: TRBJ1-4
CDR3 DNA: TGTGCCAGCAGTGAAGGACAGGGTTTTGGAAAACTGTTTTTT
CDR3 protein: CASSEGQGFGKLFF

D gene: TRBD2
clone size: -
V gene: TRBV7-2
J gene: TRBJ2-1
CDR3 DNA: TGTGCCAGCAGCGGCGGGACTAGCTTCCACAATGAGCAGTTCTTC
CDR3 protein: CASSGGTSFHNEQFF

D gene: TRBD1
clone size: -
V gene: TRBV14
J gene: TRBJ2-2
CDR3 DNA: TGTGCCAGCAGCCAAGGACGGGCGACAGGGACCGGGGAGCTGTTTTTT
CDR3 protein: CASSQGRATGTGELFF

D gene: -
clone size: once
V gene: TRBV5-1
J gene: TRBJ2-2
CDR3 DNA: TGCGCCAGCAGCCCCGAGACAGGGTTTCTAGCGTACACCGGGGAGCTGTTTTTT
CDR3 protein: CASSPETGFLAYTGELFF

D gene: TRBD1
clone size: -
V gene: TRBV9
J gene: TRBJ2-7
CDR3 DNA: TGTGCCAGCAGCGTAGGAGGGGGCCCAGTCTACGAGCAGTACTTC
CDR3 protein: CASSVGGGPVYEQYF

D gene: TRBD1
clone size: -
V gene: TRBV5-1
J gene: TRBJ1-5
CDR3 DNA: TGCGCCAGCAGCATAGGACCGGGACAGGGGGCTAATCAGCCCCAGCATTTT
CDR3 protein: CASSIGPGQGANQPQHF

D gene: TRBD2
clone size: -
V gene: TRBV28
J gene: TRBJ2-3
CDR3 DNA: TGTGCCAGCAGTTTGCGGGGGAGCACAGATACGCAGTATTTT
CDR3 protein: CASSLRGSTDTQYF

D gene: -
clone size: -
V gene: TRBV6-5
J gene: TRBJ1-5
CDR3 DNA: TGTGCCAGCGGGGCAGGGAGCAATCAGCCCCAGCATTTT
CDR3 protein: CASGAGSNQPQHF

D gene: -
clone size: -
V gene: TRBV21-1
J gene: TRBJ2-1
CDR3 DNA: TGTGCCAGCAGTTACACTACTAGCGGGAGGGAAGAATTTTGTAATGAGCAGTTCTTC
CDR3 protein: CASSYTTSGREEFCNEQFF

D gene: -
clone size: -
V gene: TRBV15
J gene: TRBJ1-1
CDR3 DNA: TGTGCCACCAGCAGAGAAGGGGCGCGGACTGAAGCTTTCTTT
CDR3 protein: CATSREGARTEAFF

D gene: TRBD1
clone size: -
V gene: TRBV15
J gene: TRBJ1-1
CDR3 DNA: TGTGCCACCAGCAGAGACCATAACAGGGGTACTGAAGCTTTCTTT
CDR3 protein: CATSRDHNRGTEAFF

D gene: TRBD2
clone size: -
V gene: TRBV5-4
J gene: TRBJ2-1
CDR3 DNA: TGTGCCAGCAGCTTGGGGGGAGGGATCTACAATGAGCAGTTCTTC
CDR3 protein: CASSLGGGIYNEQFF

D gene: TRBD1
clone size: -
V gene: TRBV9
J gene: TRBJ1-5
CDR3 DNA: TGTGCCAGCAGCGCAGGGGGAAGCAATCAGCCCCAGCATTTT
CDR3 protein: CASSAGGSNQPQHF

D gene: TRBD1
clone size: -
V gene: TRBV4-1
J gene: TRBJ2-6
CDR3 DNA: TGCGCCAGCAGCCTAGGGGGCGGCTTTGATTCTGGGGCCAACGTCCTGACTTTC
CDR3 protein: CASSLGGGFDSGANVLTF

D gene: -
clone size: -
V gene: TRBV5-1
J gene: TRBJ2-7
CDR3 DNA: TGCGCCAGCAGCACCACCGGGGACTACGAGCAGTACTTC
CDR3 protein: CASSTTGDYEQYF

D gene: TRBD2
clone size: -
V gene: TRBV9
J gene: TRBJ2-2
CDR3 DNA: TGTGCCAGCAGCGTAGATCTAGCGGGGAGGGCGAACGGGGAGCTGTTTTTT
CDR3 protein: CASSVDLAGRANGELFF

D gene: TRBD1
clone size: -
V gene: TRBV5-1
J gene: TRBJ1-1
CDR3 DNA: TGCGCCAGCAGCCCGAATCGAGGGGGCAAAGCGGACACTGAAGCTTTCTTT
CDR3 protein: CASSPNRGGKADTEAFF

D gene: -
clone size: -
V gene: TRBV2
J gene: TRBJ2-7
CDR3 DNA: TGTGCCAGCAGTGTTAGTCGGCAGACTAAAACCTCCTACGAGCAGTACTTC
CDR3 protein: CASSVSRQTKTSYEQYF

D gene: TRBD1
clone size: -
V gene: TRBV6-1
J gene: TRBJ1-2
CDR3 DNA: TGTGCCAGCATCTATCCGGGACAGGTATATGGCTACACCTTC
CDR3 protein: CASIYPGQVYGYTF

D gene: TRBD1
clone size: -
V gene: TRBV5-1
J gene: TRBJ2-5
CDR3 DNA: TGCGCCAGCAGCTTGGGATGGGGACAGGGGGCAGAGACCCAGTACTTC
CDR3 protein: CASSLGWGQGAETQYF

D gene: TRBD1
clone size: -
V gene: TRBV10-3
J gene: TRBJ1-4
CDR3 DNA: TGTGCCATCAGTGAGTCTGGACAGGGAGAAGAAAAACTGTTTTTT
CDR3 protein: CAISESGQGEEKLFF

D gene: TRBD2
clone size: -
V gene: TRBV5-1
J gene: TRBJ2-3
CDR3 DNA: TGCGCCAGCAGCTTGGGGACTAGCGGGAGAACAGATACGCAGTATTTT
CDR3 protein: CASSLGTSGRTDTQYF

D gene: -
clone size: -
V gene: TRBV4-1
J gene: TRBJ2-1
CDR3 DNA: TGCGCCAGCAGCCAAGAGACTAGGAGCTCCTACAATGAGCAGTTCTTC
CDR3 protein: CASSQETRSSYNEQFF

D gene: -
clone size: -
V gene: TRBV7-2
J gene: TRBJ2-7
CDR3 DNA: TGTGCCAGCAGCTTGGGTGTGGCAGGGCAAATGGCCTACGAGCAGTACTTC
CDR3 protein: CASSLGVAGQMAYEQYF

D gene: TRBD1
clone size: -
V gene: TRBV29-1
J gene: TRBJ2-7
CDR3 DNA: TGCAGCGTTGAGGTTAGGACAGGAGGCTACGAGCAGTACTTC
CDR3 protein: CSVEVRTGGYEQYF

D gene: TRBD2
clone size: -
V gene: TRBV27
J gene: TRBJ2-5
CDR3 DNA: TGTGCCAGCAGTGGCGGGAGACGATTAGAGACCCAGTACTTC
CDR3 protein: CASSGGRRLETQYF

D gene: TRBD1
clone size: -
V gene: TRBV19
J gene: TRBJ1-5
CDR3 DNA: TGTGCCAGTAGTACCGATTATGGGACAGGGGGCCTTCAGCCCCAGCATTTT
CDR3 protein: CASSTDYGTGGLQPQHF

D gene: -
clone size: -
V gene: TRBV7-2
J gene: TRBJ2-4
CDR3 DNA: TGTGCCAGCAGCTCCGGGACCGGGGGTAAAAACATTCAGTACTTC
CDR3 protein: CASSSGTGGKNIQYF

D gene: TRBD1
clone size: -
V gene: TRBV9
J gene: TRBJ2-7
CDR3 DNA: TGTGCCAGCAGCGTAGAGACAGGGGGCGTCTACGAGCAGTACTTC
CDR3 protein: CASSVETGGVYEQYF

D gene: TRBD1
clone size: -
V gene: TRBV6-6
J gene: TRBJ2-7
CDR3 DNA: TGTGCCAGCAGTTACGACAGGGGCTACGAGCAGTACTTC
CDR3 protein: CASSYDRGYEQYF

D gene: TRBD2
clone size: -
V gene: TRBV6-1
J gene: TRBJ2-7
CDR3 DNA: TGTGCCAGCAGCGCCGGGACTAGTCCGTCCTACGAGCAGTACTTC
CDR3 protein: CASSAGTSPSYEQYF

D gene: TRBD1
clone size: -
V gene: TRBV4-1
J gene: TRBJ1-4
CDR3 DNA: TGCGCCAGCAGTCAAGACAGGGGACGATATAATGAAAAACTGTTTTTT
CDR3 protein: CASSQDRGRYNEKLFF

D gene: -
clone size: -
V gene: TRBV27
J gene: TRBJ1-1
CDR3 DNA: TGTGCCAGCAGTTTATGGTCCGGCACTGAAGCTTTCTTT
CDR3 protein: CASSLWSGTEAFF